This T cell receptor (beta chain) was profiled in a study of OX40 agonist ivuxolimab in advanced cancers. Overall study: The diagnoses of dose-escalation patients were hepatocellular carcinoma, melanoma, renal cell or head and neck cancer. Of the patients, three showed partial responses, one with hepatocellular carcinoma and two with cutaneous melanoma. Findings of the study overall: CD4+ T cells averaged fewer expanded clones than CD8+ T cells.

The assay was immunoSEQ multiplex PCR, and TCRdb's table has in-frame clones only and misses some. The sample carries about 110,000 clones, 90% recorded once. Note on this clone: The target antigen is unknown.

Drawing of blood for sampling happened at baseline, at cycle 4 day 1, and at cycle 7 day 1. The CDR3 loop spans 12 amino acids. Deletions cut 6 bases from V and 8 bases from J, with 8 bases between. Germline lookup yields CDR1 MNHNY and CDR2 SVGAGI (reference sequence). This clonotype was sampled from an adult with an advanced solid tumor such as melanoma, head and neck, liver or kidney cancer. Specimen: CD4+ or CD8+ T cells sorted from blood, collected in a trial of the OX40 agonist ivuxolimab. The V call is TRBV6-6, the J call TRBJ1-6; D perhaps matches TRBD1 (6 bases). The CDR3: CASRRGDSPLHF. Written as DNA, the CDR3 is TGTGCCAGCAGAAGGGGGGATTCACCCCTCCACTTT.